The source of this T cell receptor (beta chain) is a study of cytomegalovirus exposure and HLA in healthy donors. Points from the study as a whole: Rarity marked most TCR sequences, yet some public TCRs occurred in many donors. With high specificity and sensitivity, the classifier reportedly diagnosed cytomegalovirus status. Earlier results showed most TCR beta V segments being productive about 87% or about 30% of the time.

This clone has only a few counts. Its antigen is not known. The germline V and J ends were trimmed by 6 bases and 14 bases, with 19 bases remaining between them. The CDR3 has 12 amino acids. From germline, CDR1 is MNHNS and CDR2 SASEGT. 13 Jbeta primers and 60 Vbeta primers were used for the PCR. Original analysis: Roughly 10 million shared chains were among the approximately 87 million unique TCR beta chains that a later analysis counted. This table comes from immunoSEQ multiplex PCR, and its TCRdb copy is limited to in-frame clones, with some not included. V and J calls plus clone size are reproduced from that table; the DNA served to infer D and trimming. The table shows approximately 160,000 clones, with almost 80% occurring only once.

The clonotype comes from a man aged 18 to 35 in good health and CMV-seropositive. Input material: PBMCs. The chain recombines TRBV6-1 with TRBJ2-5; D unclear. CDR3 coding DNA: TGTGCCAGCAGCTCCACGAGGTACCGCTCCTACTTC. As protein: CASSSTRYRSYF.